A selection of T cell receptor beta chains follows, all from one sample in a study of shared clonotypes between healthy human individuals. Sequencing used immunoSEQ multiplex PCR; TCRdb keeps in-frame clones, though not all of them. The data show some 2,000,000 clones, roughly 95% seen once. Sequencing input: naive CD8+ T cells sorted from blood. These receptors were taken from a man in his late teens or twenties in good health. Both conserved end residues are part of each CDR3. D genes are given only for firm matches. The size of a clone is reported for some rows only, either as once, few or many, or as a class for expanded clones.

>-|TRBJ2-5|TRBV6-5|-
TGTGCCAGCAGTTACACAGGTCAAGAGACCCAGTACTTC
CASSYTGQETQYF
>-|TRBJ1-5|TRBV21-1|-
TGTGCCAGCAGCTCTCAGATTTGGGGAGGCAATCAGCCCCAGCATTTT
CASSSQIWGGNQPQHF
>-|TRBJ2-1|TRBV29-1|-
TGCAGCGTTGAAATAGGTTTTTCGGCAGGGCGAGGGAATGAGCAGTTCTTC
CSVEIGFSAGRGNEQFF
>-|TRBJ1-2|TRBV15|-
TGTGCCACCAGCAGACAGGCCGAGCCCCATGGCTACACCTTC
CATSRQAEPHGYTF
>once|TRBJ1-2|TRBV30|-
TGTGCCCGGGTCGGCGGGTCGTCAGCTAACTATGGCTACACCTTC
CARVGGSSANYGYTF
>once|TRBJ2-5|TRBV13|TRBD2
TGTGCCAGCAGCTTAGGCCGAGCGGGACTTTGGGGTGAGACCCAGTACTTC
CASSLGRAGLWGETQYF
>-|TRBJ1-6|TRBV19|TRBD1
TGTGCCAGTAGCAATATTAGGACAGGGGGCCGAGAGGCCCTCCACTTT
CASSNIRTGGREALHF
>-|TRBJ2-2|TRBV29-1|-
TGCAGCGTTGAACAGGGAGTCAGCGGGGAGCTGTTTTTT
CSVEQGVSGELFF
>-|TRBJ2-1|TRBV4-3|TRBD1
TGCGCCAGCAGCCCAGTCTCGGGACAGGGGATAAATGAGCAGTTCTTC
CASSPVSGQGINEQFF
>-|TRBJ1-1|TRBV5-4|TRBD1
TGTGCCAGCAGCGGGGACAGGCGTTACACTGAAGCTTTCTTT
CASSGDRRYTEAFF
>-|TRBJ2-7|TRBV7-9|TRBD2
TGTGCCAGCAGCCCTCAACTAGCGGGGGGCTACGAGCAGTACTTC
CASSPQLAGGYEQYF
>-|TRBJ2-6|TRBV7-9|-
TGTGCCAGCAGTTCGGACGGCTCTGGGGCCAACGTCCTGACTTTC
CASSSDGSGANVLTF
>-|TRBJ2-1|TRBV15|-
TGTGCCACCAGCAGAGATCCCGACAATGAGCAGTTCTTC
CATSRDPDNEQFF
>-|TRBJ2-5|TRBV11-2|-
TGTGCCAGCAGCTTAATTCGCCAGCAAGAGACCCAGTACTTC
CASSLIRQQETQYF
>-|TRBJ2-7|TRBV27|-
TGTGCCAGCAGTTTAGATTTTTATTCGACAGCCCGCTCCTACGAGCAGTACTTC
CASSLDFYSTARSYEQYF
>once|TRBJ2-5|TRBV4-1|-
TGCGCCAGCAGCCAAGAGGCGTGGGGAGGCCAAGAGACCCAGTACTTC
CASSQEAWGGQETQYF
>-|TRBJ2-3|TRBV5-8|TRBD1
TGTGCCAGCAGCGCCGGACAGGGGGGAGGAGATACGCAGTATTTT
CASSAGQGGGDTQYF
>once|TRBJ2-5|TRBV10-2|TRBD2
TGCGCCAGCAGTGACCAGGGGACTAGCGGGGGGGGAGGTCGTGAGACCCAGTACTTC
CASSDQGTSGGGGRETQYF
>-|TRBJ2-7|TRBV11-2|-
TGTGCCAGCAGACCAGGGGAGGGGATCTACGAGCAGTACTTC
CASRPGEGIYEQYF
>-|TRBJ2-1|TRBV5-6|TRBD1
TGTGCCAGCAGCTTGGAGAGGGGGCAAGAGTGGTGGACTGAGCAGTTCTTC
CASSLERGQEWWTEQFF
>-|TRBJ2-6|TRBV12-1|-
TGTGCCAGCAGCTCCTCGCGGGTCAACTCTGGGGCCAACGTCCTGACTTTC
CASSSSRVNSGANVLTF
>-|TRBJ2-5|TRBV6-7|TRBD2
TGTGCCAGCAGTTACTCGATGTATTCGAGGACTAGCCATTTGGAGACCCAGTACTTC
CASSYSMYSRTSHLETQYF
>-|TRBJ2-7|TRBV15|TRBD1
TGTGCCACCAGCACACCGGGACAGGGTACGAACGAGCAGTACTTC
CATSTPGQGTNEQYF
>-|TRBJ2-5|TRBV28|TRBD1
TGTGCCAGCAGAGGGACAGGGGAAGGACAAGAGACCCAGTACTTC
CASRGTGEGQETQYF
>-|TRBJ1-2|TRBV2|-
TGTGCCAGCAGTAACTGGGAGTATGGCTACACCTTC
CASSNWEYGYTF
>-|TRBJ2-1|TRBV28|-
TGTGCCAGCAGTTTACGGCCCTCGCTAGCTTACTACAATGAGCAGTTCTTC
CASSLRPSLAYYNEQFF
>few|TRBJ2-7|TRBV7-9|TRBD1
TGTGCCAGCAGCTTGGAGGGACAGGGGCGTGAGTACTTC
CASSLEGQGREYF
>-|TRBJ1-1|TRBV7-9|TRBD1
TGTGCCAGCAGCGTACCACAGGGGCTGAACACTGAAGCTTTCTTT
CASSVPQGLNTEAFF
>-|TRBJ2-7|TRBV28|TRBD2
TGTGCCAGCAGTCAAGGGACTAGCAGCCTCTACGAGCAGTACTTC
CASSQGTSSLYEQYF
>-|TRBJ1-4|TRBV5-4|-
TGTGCCAGCAGCGAAGAGGGACCGCCCGCTGAAAAACTGTTTTTT
CASSEEGPPAEKLFF
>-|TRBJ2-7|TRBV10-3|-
TGTGCCATCAGTGAGTTGGGACAAGCCTACGAGCAGTACTTC
CAISELGQAYEQYF
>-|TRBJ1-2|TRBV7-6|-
TGTGCCAGCAGCTTAGCAGGGAGCTATGGCTACACCTTC
CASSLAGSYGYTF
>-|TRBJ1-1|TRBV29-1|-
TGCAGCGCGGGGTACATTGAAGCTTTCTTT
CSAGYIEAFF
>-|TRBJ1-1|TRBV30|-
TGTGCCTGGAGTGAGGGAACCGGGGCTCGGGGCGCTTTCTTT
CAWSEGTGARGAFF
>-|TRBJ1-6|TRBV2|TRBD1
TGTGCCAGCAGTATTTGGACAGGGGAAAATTCACCCCTCCACTTT
CASSIWTGENSPLHF
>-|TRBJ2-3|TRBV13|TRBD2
TGTGCCAGCAGCTCCCCGGGACTAGCGTCGAAAGATACGCAGTATTTT
CASSSPGLASKDTQYF
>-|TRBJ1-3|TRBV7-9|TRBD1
TGTGCCAGCAGCTTAACAGGGGAGCGGGACTCTGGAAACACCATATATTTT
CASSLTGERDSGNTIYF
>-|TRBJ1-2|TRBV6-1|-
TGTGCCAGCAGCCTATTCAACTATGGCTACACCTTC
CASSLFNYGYTF
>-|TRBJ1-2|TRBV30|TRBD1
TGTGCCTGGAGTCCGACAGGGCTTAACTATGGCTACACCTTC
CAWSPTGLNYGYTF
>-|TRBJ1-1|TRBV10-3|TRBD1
TGTGCCATCAGTTTGGACAGGGGGATTAACACTGAAGCTTTCTTT
CAISLDRGINTEAFF
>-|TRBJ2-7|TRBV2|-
TGTGCCAGCAGTGAGGGCGGGTCCTACGAGCAGTACTTC
CASSEGGSYEQYF
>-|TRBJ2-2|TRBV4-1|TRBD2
TGCGCCAGCAGCCAGGCGACTAGCGCCGGGGAGCTGTTTTTT
CASSQATSAGELFF
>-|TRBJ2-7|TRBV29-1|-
TGCAGCGCCAGGGGGGTTTTCCCCTACGAGCAGTACTTC
CSARGVFPYEQYF
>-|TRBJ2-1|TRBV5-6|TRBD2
TGTGCCAGCAGCGCACGTACTAGCGGGGGACCCTTATACAATGAGCAGTTCTTC
CASSARTSGGPLYNEQFF
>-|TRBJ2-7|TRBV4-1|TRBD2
TGCGCCAGCAGCCATCGGACTAGCGGGAGTGGGTACGAGCAGTACTTC
CASSHRTSGSGYEQYF
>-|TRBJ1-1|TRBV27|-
TGTGCCAGCAGTTCCATCTTAACAGGGAACACTGAAGCTTTCTTT
CASSSILTGNTEAFF
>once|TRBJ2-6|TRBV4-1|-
TGCGCCAGCAGCCCAGGGGCTGGGGCCAACGTCCTGACTTTC
CASSPGAGANVLTF
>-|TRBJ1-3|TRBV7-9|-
TGTGCCAGCAGCTTTCCGGGATCTGGAAACACCATATATTTT
CASSFPGSGNTIYF
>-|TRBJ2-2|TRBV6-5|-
TGTGCCAGCAGTTACCAACATGGGATCGGGGAGCTGTTTTTT
CASSYQHGIGELFF
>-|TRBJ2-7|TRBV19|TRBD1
TGTGCCAGTAGTATAGCGCCGGGACAGGGGTACGAGCAGTACTTC
CASSIAPGQGYEQYF
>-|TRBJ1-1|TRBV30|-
TGTGCCTGGAGTGTGACCCCGGGAACTGAAGCTTTCTTT
CAWSVTPGTEAFF
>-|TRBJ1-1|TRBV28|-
TGTGCCAGCAGTTTGATATGGAACACTGAAGCTTTCTTT
CASSLIWNTEAFF
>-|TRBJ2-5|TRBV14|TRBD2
TGTGCCAGCAGCCCGCTCCTAGCGGATCAAGAGACCCAGTACTTC
CASSPLLADQETQYF
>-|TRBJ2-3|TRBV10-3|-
TGTGCCATCAGCCTAGTGGTCGGGCCAGATACGCAGTATTTT
CAISLVVGPDTQYF
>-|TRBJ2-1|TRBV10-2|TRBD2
TGCGCCAGCAGTGAGTCAAGGAGCGGGAGTAAGAATGAGCAGTTCTTC
CASSESRSGSKNEQFF
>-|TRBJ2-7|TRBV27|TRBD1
TGTGCCAGCAGTCTACAGGAGGGACAGGCTGCCTACGAGCAGTACTTC
CASSLQEGQAAYEQYF
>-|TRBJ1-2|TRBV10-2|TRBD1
TGCGCCAGCAGTGAGGGGACAGGGGGGTTCTATGGCTACACCTTC
CASSEGTGGFYGYTF
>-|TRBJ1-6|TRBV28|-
TGTGCCAGTTCTAACAGGGCCGATAATTCACCCCTCCACTTT
CASSNRADNSPLHF